This TCR beta chain was recorded in a study of blood T cell repertoires in COVID-19. For the study at large: Acute-phase and convalescent COVID-19 samples originated in the United States, Italy and Spain. The cDNA or gDNA used as material had been derived from T cells, B-cell-depleted T cells, or PBMCs.

There are 15 residues in the CDR3. Germline V gives CDR1 MNHEY, CDR2 SVGAGI. Losses at the gene ends were 3 bases for V and 8 bases for J; bases not matched to a gene: 6. How the authors handled the data: It was from reference gene primer amplification that nucleated cell counts were estimated. Sequencing was performed with immunoSEQ multiplex PCR; in TCRdb, only in-frame clones are kept and a portion is missing. V, J and clone size are taken as reported in that table, and D and trimming were inferred from the DNA itself. The data show about 240,000 clones, with about 85% seen just once and around 6.9% held by the top ten.

The origin of this receptor is a man in his sixties who had recovered from COVID-19. The specimen sequenced was peripheral blood. The J gene is TRBJ1-4, the V gene TRBV6-5, with 10 nucleotides matching TRBD1. In DNA form, the CDR3 reads TGTGCCAGCAGTTATTCCGGGACAGGGGACGAAAAACTGTTTTTT. The encoded protein is CASSYSGTGDEKLFF.